This T cell receptor (beta chain) was sequenced during a study of T cells in Graves' hyperthyroidism and ophthalmopathy. Notes on the study in general: Most clonotypes expanded in the thyroid (above 0.001) were also present in blood.

Patients with uncontrolled infections, other autoimmune diseases, pregnancy or lactation were excluded. Amplified TCR beta CDR3 regions came from RNA transcripts. HTBI primers drove first-round RT-PCR of the TCR CDR3. TCRdb processed the multiplex PCR reads anew with MiXCR; each CDR3 protein has one entry. Of around 540,000 distinct CDR3 sequences detected, more than 15% appear once; the ten largest clones hold around 28%. This clonotype was seen ten or more times. The target antigen is unknown. The CDR3 covers 14 residues. Per the germline V gene, CDR1 is MNHEY and CDR2 is SMNVEV (reference sequence). V lost 3 bases to trimming and J lost 7 bases, with 13 bases between them.

The sequence came from a woman in her 30s with Graves' ophthalmopathy. The rearrangement uses TRBV27 and TRBJ2-4; D remains ambiguous. The source material was blood. The CDR3 DNA reads as TGTGCCAGCAGTTTCGGCGGTAGTGAGAACATTCAGTACTTC. This gives the protein CASSFGGSENIQYF.